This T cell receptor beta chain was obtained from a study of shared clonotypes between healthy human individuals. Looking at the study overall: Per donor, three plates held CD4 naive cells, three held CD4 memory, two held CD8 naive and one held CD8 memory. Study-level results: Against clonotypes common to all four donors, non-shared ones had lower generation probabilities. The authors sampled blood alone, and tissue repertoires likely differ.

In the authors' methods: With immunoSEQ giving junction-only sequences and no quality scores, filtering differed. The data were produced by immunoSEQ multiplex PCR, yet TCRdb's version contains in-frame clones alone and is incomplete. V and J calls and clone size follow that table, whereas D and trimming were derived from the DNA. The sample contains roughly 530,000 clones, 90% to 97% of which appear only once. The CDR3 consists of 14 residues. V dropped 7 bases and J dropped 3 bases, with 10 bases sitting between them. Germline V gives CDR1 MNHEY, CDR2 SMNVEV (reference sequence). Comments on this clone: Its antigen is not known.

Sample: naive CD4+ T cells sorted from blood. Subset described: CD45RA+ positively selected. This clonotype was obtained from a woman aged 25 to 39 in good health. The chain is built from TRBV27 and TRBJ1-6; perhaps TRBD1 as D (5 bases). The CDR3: CASTQDGYNSPLHF. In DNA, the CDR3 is TGTGCCAGCACACAGGACGGCTATAATTCACCCCTCCACTTT.